The next 5 T cell receptor beta chains were all read from a single sample in a study of shared clonotypes between healthy human individuals. Sequenced by immunoSEQ multiplex PCR; TCRdb stores in-frame clones only, minus some. The table has under 1,100,000 clones, around 75% seen once. Material: memory CD4+ T cells sorted from blood. Subset in this sample: CD45RA-negative fraction. The receptors were sampled from a man younger than 35 in good health.

The genes are TRBV10-3 and TRBJ2-5; 8 bases match TRBD1. The J segment lost 1 base and the V segment lost 0 bases, leaving 4 bases of the junction unmatched. The germline gives CDR1 ENHRY, CDR2 SYGVKD. CDR3 length equals 16 residues. The CDR3 DNA reads TGTGCCATCAGTGAGTCCCTGACAGGGGCCCAAGAGACCCAGTACTTC. Translation gives CAISESLTGAQETQYF.

The J gene is TRBJ2-3, the V gene TRBV5-1; TRBD2 matches 11 bases. The germline gives CDR1 SGHRS, CDR2 YFSETQ. V lost 4 bases, J lost 3 bases, and 4 bases stayed unmatched. The CDR3 loop spans 15 amino acids. The CDR3 loop reads CASSPIAGGTDTQYF. CDR3 nucleotides: TGCGCCAGCAGCCCGATAGCGGGAGGGACAGATACGCAGTATTTT.

This chain uses TRBV6-1 with TRBJ1-3; the D gene is possibly TRBD1 (6 bases). The V gene's germline CDR1 is MNHNS and CDR2 SASEGT. This CDR3 is 16 amino acids long. The V end lost 1 base, the J end lost 0 bases, and 10 bases lay between the germline ends. The CDR3 DNA follows: TGTGCCAGCAGTGAAGTTCTGGGGGCCTCTGGAAACACCATATATTTT. It translates to CASSEVLGASGNTIYF.

The chain combines TRBV6-6 with TRBJ2-7; TRBD1 matches at 8 bases. This CDR3 region has 14 residues. The V segment lost 2 bases and the J segment 6 bases; nucleotides outside the gene matches: 6. Germline V lookup: CDR1 MNHNY, CDR2 SVGAGI (reference sequence). CDR3 in amino acids: CASSYTGTGSEQYF. CDR3 coding DNA: TGTGCCAGCAGTTACACGGGGACAGGCTCCGAGCAGTACTTC.

This chain connects TRBV7-8 to TRBJ2-7; 11 nucleotides line up with TRBD1. CDR1 SGHVS and CDR2 FQNEAQ come from the germline V gene. V shed 5 bases, J shed 4 bases, and the junction held 19 bases outside the gene matches. CDR3 length: 19 amino acids. The CDR3 coding sequence is TGTGCCAGCAGCATTCGGACAGGGGGCGGCACTATACAGGGGTACGAGCAGTACTTC. As protein: CASSIRTGGGTIQGYEQYF. The full variable domain, rest sourced from reference TRBV7-8 and TRBJ2-7, is GAGVSQSPRYKVAKRGQDVALRCDPISGHVSLFWYQQALGQGPEFLTYFQNEAQLDKSGLPSDRFFAERPEGSVSTLKIQRTQQEDSAVYLCASSIRTGGGTIQGYEQYFGPGTRLTVT.